The text below deals with one TCR beta chain. This sample stems from a study of blood T cell repertoires in COVID-19. Across the whole study: PBMCs, B-cell-depleted T cells, or T cells provided the cDNA or gDNA that made up the material.

This CDR3 has 15 residues. In germline, CDR1 is MNHEY, CDR2 SVGEGT. The ends lost 5 bases at V and 4 bases at J; junction bases unmatched: 4. In the authors' methods: Using reference gene primer amplification, nucleated cell counts were estimated. Method: immunoSEQ multiplex PCR; TCRdb's copy keeps in-frame clones and lacks some. D and trimming were read from the DNA, whereas the V and J calls and clone size are those reported in that table. The table lists about 31,000 clones, roughly 90% of them singletons, with 20% to 25% in the top ten. The chain recombines TRBV6-2 or TRBV6-3 with TRBJ2-1, with TRBD2 identical over 11 bases. The source of this sequence is a human donor with active COVID-19. The donor label of this sample is uncertain. Sequenced material: peripheral blood. Here the CDR3 reads CASSATSGKYNEQFF. The CDR3 bases are TGTGCCAGCAGTGCGACTAGCGGGAAGTACAATGAGCAGTTCTTC.